A single sample is the source of the 15 T cell receptor beta chains below, sequenced in a study of T cells in women clearing cervical HPV infection. Only in-frame clones appear in the TCRdb table, and some are missing; sequencing was by immunoSEQ multiplex PCR. The sample table sets out approximately 26,000 clones. Sequencing used blood buffy coat. These receptor sequences come from a woman between 18 and 70 years old with a cervical HPV16 infection that either progressed to CIN3+ or cleared (not recorded which).

In the case of this clone: The read ends 3 residues early relative to the CDR3; the germline J gene fills the gap. V is TRBV7-6 and J is TRBJ2-7; 8 bases align to TRBD2. V lost 5 bases and J lost 6; bases outside the gene matches: 9. From germline, CDR1 is SGHVS and CDR2 FNYEAQ. The CDR3 is made up of 14 amino acids. The CDR3 loop reads CASSPEFGGGEQYF. The DNA read from the CDR3 is TGTGCCAGCAGCCCGGAATTCGGGGGGGGCGAG.

Concerning this clone itself: The junction shows a germline mismatch at one end, possibly a read error. The read terminates 3 residues ahead of where the CDR3 ends, so the germline J gene completes it. The rearrangement joins TRBV18 to TRBJ2-1, with D possibly being TRBD1 (6 bases). The CDR3 contains 16 residues. Germline CDR1 is KGHSH and CDR2 is LQKENI. CDR3: CASSPIYRASNNEQFF. CDR3 DNA, as far as it was read: TGTGCCAGCTCACCTATCTACAGGGCCTCCAACAATGAG.

Note on this clone: The CDR3 end is not reached by the read, which stops 3 residues before it; the germline J gene fills it in. V usage is TRBV7-9 and J usage is TRBJ2-3; D may be TRBD2 (6 bases). The CDR3 extends over 14 amino acids. Germline CDR1 is SEHNR and CDR2 is FQNEAQ (reference sequence). The sequenced part of the CDR3 DNA is TGTGCCAGCAGCCGGGAGAGGGGCCAAGAGACG. Amino acids: CASSRERGQET. The CDR3 reads in full as CASSRERGQETQYF. Full variable domain (missing parts from reference TRBV7-9 and TRBJ2-3): DTGVSQNPRHKITKRGQNVTFRCDPISEHNRLYWYRQTLGQGPEFLTYFQNEAQLEKSRLLSDRFSAERPKGSFSTLEIQRTEQGDSAMYLCASSRERGQETQYFGPGTRLTVL.

As for this clone: The read ends 3 residues early relative to the CDR3; the germline J gene fills the gap. The gene calls are TRBV5-1 and TRBJ2-1; maybe TRBD2 (7 bases). Germline CDR1 and CDR2: SGHRS and YFSETQ. The CDR3 has 16 residues. Deletions cut 5 bases from V and 8 bases from J, with 23 bases between. The CDR3 sequence: CASRRGRGGGIYEQFF. Partial CDR3 DNA: TGCGCCAGCAGAAGGGGTAGGGGGGGCGGTATTTATGAG.

About this clone itself: The read ends 3 residues before the CDR3 terminus; that terminus is restored from the germline J gene. V usage is TRBV7-2 and J usage is TRBJ1-1; 7 nucleotides agree with TRBD1. The CDR3 has 15 amino acids. The V gene end was trimmed by 5 bases and the J gene end by 4 bases; junction bases not matched to a gene: 10. From germline, CDR1 is SGHTA and CDR2 FQGNSA. CDR3 amino acids: CASSLSLPGGTEAFF. The DNA read from the CDR3 is TGTGCCAGCAGCCTATCCCTCCCAGGGGGCACTGAA.

Comment on this clone: Read coverage stops 3 residues before the CDR3 terminus; the germline J gene supplies the remainder. J is TRBJ2-3 and V is TRBV19, with no clear D. The CDR3 has 15 residues. V was trimmed by 4 bases and J by 0 bases, leaving 11 bases between them. Germline CDR1 LNHDA, CDR2 SQIVND (reference sequence). The CDR3: CASSNVDSSTDTQYF. The sequenced part of the CDR3 DNA is TGTGCCAGTAGTAACGTAGATTCTAGCACAGATACG.

As concerns this clone: The read ends 3 residues shy of where the CDR3 ends; the end is completed using the germline J gene. The chain uses TRBV7-9 and TRBJ1-4, with a possible D match to TRBD1 (5 bases). Germline assignment: CDR1 SEHNR and CDR2 FQNEAQ (reference sequence). The CDR3 totals 12 residues. This CDR3 is CASRGRESPLFF. CDR3 bases read: TGTGCCAGCAGGGGGCGAGAATCACCA.

Comments on this clone: Read coverage stops 3 residues before the CDR3 terminus; the germline J gene supplies the remainder. The chain combines TRBV2 with TRBJ1-5, with D possibly TRBD1 on 6 matching bases. This CDR3 is 14 amino acids long. The germline V and J ends were trimmed by 6 bases and 2 bases, with 11 bases remaining between them. Germline loops: CDR1 SNHLY, CDR2 FYNNEI. CDR3 residues: CASSRDIGNQPQHF. CDR3 DNA, as far as it was read: TGTGCCAGCAGCCGGGACATTGGCAATCAGCCC.

The CDR3 spells CASSFLGETQYF. The covered CDR3 bases are TGTGCCAGCAGCTTTCTAGGGGAGACG. This sequence joins TRBV7-9 and TRBJ2-3; the D call may be TRBD1 or TRBD2 (5 bases each). The CDR3 end is not reached by the read, which stops 3 residues before it; the germline J gene fills it in. This CDR3 contains 12 residues. Germline CDR1 is SEHNR and CDR2 is FQNEAQ (reference sequence).

In the case of this clone: At one end the junction does not follow the germline gene, possibly because of a read error. At the DNA level, this CDR3 is encoded by other sequences in the same sample as well. CDR3 amino acids: CASSWRSRDRGPGNTIYF. The sequenced part of the CDR3 DNA is TGTGCCAGCAGCTGGAGGTCCCGGGACAGGGGGCCCGGAAACACT. J is TRBJ1-3 and V is TRBV7-3; TRBD1 agrees at 12 bases. The CDR3 is cut off 3 residues early in the read; its end comes from the germline J gene. Germline V gene sequence: CDR1 SGHTA, CDR2 FQGTGA. The length of the CDR3 is 18 residues.

Note on this clone: The sequence runs out 3 residues before the end of the CDR3; the remainder is reconstructed from the germline J gene. The V call is TRBV6-2 or TRBV6-3, the J call TRBJ1-1; a weak D match, TRBD1 (5 bases). The CDR3 loop spans 11 amino acids. V dropped 6 bases and J dropped 4 bases, with 6 bases sitting between them. Germline-derived CDR1 and CDR2 are MNHEY and SVGEGT. CDR3 protein: CASRRGTEAFF. The covered CDR3 bases are TGTGCCAGCAGAAGGGGCACTGAA.

A word on this clone: The read falls 3 residues short of the CDR3 end, and the missing part is taken from the germline J gene. This chain links TRBV18 with TRBJ2-7; 11 bases are a match to TRBD1. Trimming at V came to 0 bases and at J to 6 bases, leaving 7 bases not matched to a gene. CDR3 length equals 16 residues. The germline CDR1 and CDR2 sequences are KGHSH and LQKENI. The CDR3 spells CASSPPGAGTGGEQYF. The CDR3 bases that were read are TGTGCCAGCTCACCACCGGGGGCCGGGACAGGGGGCGAG. Full variable domain (missing parts from reference TRBV18 and TRBJ2-7): NAGVMQNPRHLVRRRGQEARLRCSPMKGHSHVYWYRQLPEEGLKFMVYLQKENIIDESGMPKERFSAEFPKEGPSILRIQQVVRGDSAAYFCASSPPGAGTGGEQYFGPGTRLTVT.

Note on this clone: The read terminates 3 residues before the CDR3 end, so the remaining end is supplied by the germline J gene. The J gene is TRBJ1-1, the V gene TRBV28; D call uncertain. The CDR3 spans 12 residues. Germline V gives CDR1 MDHEN, CDR2 SYDVKM. The sequenced part of the CDR3 DNA is TGTGCCAGCAGTTTAACCCATCAGAGA. Translated: CASSLTHQR. The complete CDR3 sequence is CASSLTHQRAFF. The full variable domain, with the rest looked up from reference TRBV28 and TRBJ1-1, is DVKVTQSSRYLVKRTGEKVFLECVQDMDHENMFWYRQDPGLGLRLIYFSYDVKMKEKGDIPEGYSVSREKKERFSLILESASTNQTSMYLCASSLTHQRAFFGQGTRLTVV.

A remark on this clone: With the read ending 3 residues before the CDR3 end, the germline J gene is used to fill in that end. The chain has TRBV30 and TRBJ1-2, with D possibly being TRBD1 (6 bases). This CDR3 region has 13 residues. The V gene's germline CDR1 is GTSNPN and CDR2 SVGIG (reference sequence). The CDR3 DNA, read in part, is TGTGCCTGGAGTTTGGACAGTCCGCAGGGC. Translating gives CAWSLDSPQG. The CDR3 in its entirety is CAWSLDSPQGYTF. The entire variable domain, with the rest obtained from reference TRBV30 and TRBJ1-2, is as follows: SQTIHQWPATLVQPVGSPLSLECTVEGTSNPNLYWYRQAAGRGLQLLFYSVGIGQISSEVPQNLSASRPQDRQFILSSKKLLLSDSGFYLCAWSLDSPQGYTFGSGTRLTVV.

Comment on this clone: The read ends 3 residues early relative to the CDR3; the germline J gene fills the gap. The genes are TRBV6-2 or TRBV6-3 and TRBJ2-2; 7 bases are shared with TRBD1. Germline lookup yields CDR1 MNHEY and CDR2 SVGEGT. The CDR3 runs to 17 residues. The CDR3 here is CASSLQGLSSGANVLFF. Partial CDR3 DNA: TGTGCCAGCAGTTTACAGGGGTTGAGCTCTGGGGCCAACGTG.